The 2 T cell receptor beta chains listed next were all sequenced from one sample in a study of T cell changes during pregnancy in multiple sclerosis. Profiling relied on immunoSEQ multiplex PCR, and the TCRdb table lists in-frame clones only, not all of them. Of 30,000 to 40,000 clones in the sample, 90% were seen once. The sample in question was CD4+ T cells from peripheral blood mononuclear cells, obtained in the second trimester of pregnancy. Source of these receptors: a female donor with multiple sclerosis, enrolled in a pregnancy study.

V and J are TRBV7-2 and TRBJ2-4; TRBD2 aligns across 9 bases. Germline-derived CDR1 and CDR2 are SGHTA and FQGNSA. Unmatched junction bases numbered 8, after V lost 5 bases and J lost 0 bases. The CDR3 loop spans 17 amino acids. The CDR3 loop reads CASSLKTSGIAKNIQYF. The DNA of the CDR3 is TGTGCCAGCAGCCTAAAGACTAGCGGAATAGCCAAAAACATTCAGTACTTC.

This chain uses TRBV10-3 with TRBJ2-7; a possible D gene is TRBD2 (5 bases). Trimming left V 3 bases short and J 0 bases short, with 12 bases between. CDR3 length equals 15 residues. Germline assignment: CDR1 ENHRY and CDR2 SYGVKD. Written as DNA, the CDR3 is TGTGCCATCAGTGAAGGACTGCTGAGCTCCTACGAGCAGTACTTC. Residues: CAISEGLLSSYEQYF.